The T cell receptor (beta chain) described here comes from a study of T cell repertoires in cytomegalovirus infection. Study observations and caveats: The cumulative frequency of public TCR beta families distinguished individuals who carried CMV together with the relevant HLA.

In the case of this clonotype: Its antigen is not known.

V dropped 0 bases and J dropped 5; count of bases not matched to a gene: 1. This CDR3 spans 16 amino acids. In germline, CDR1 is LGHNA, CDR2 YNFKEQ. Using its own MiXCR run on the reads, TCRdb lists one record per CDR3 protein. The sample holds some 270,000 distinct CDR3 sequences, around 20% seen once. This sample comprised cultured PBMCs, obtained from culture after CMV antigen stimulation. The source of this sequence is a human donor in good health (CMV status not recorded). Some clones in this sample may be carry-over from other donors' samples. The chain recombines TRBV4-2 with TRBJ1-4, with 12 bases that match TRBD1. The CDR3 coding sequence is TGTGCCAGCAGCCAAGACGGGACAGGGGGCAATGAAAAACTGTTTTTT. Protein product: CASSQDGTGGNEKLFF.